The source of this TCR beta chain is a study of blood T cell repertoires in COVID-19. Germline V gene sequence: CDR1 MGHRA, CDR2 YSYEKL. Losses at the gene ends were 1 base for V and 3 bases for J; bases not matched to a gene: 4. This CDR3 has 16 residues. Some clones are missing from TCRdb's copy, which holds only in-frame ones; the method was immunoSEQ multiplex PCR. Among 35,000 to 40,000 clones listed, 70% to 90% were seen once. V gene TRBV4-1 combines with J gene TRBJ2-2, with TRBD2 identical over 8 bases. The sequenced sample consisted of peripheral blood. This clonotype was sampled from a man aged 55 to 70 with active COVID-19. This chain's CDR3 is CASSQVLAGHTGELFF. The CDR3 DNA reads TGCGCCAGCAGCCAAGTGCTAGCGGGCCACACCGGGGAGCTGTTTTTT.